The 32 T cell receptor beta chains presented below share a single source sample, sequenced in a study of T cell changes during pregnancy in multiple sclerosis. The assay was immunoSEQ multiplex PCR, and TCRdb's table has in-frame clones only and misses some. The sample lists 45,000 or so clones, around 90% seen once, with around 2% in the top ten. The sample in question was peripheral blood, obtained in the first trimester of pregnancy. These receptors originate from a female donor with multiple sclerosis, enrolled in a pregnancy study.

This clone has only a few counts. This chain joins TRBV6-1 and TRBJ2-7; the D gene is possibly TRBD1 (6 bases). The CDR3 extends over 15 amino acids. V shed 1 base and J shed 0 bases, with 10 bases lying between them. Germline-derived CDR1 and CDR2 are MNHNS and SASEGT. In DNA, the CDR3 is TGTGCCAGCAGTGAAGAACAGGGAAACTCCTACGAGCAGTACTTC. Its translation is CASSEEQGNSYEQYF.

The rearrangement uses TRBV7-6 and TRBJ2-7; 11 bases map to TRBD1. Germline V gives CDR1 SGHVS, CDR2 FNYEAQ. Trimming removed 1 base from V and 3 bases from J; junction bases left unmatched: 5. The CDR3 is 16 residues long. CDR3 DNA: TGTGCCAGCAGCTTAGGAGGTGGGACAGGGGGCTACGAGCAGTACTTC. Residues: CASSLGGGTGGYEQYF.

The rearrangement links TRBV28 to TRBJ1-5; 10 bases align to TRBD1. Germline trimming cut 5 bases from V and 2 bases from J; bases unmatched to any gene: 3. There are 15 residues in the CDR3. The germline V gene encodes CDR1 MDHEN and CDR2 SYDVKM. This CDR3 reads CASSKDRGGNQPQHF. In DNA form, the CDR3 reads TGTGCCAGCAGTAAGGACAGGGGGGGCAATCAGCCCCAGCATTTT.

The rearrangement uses TRBV19 and TRBJ1-2; D is possibly TRBD1 (5 bases). The CDR3 contains 15 residues. The V and J ends lost 9 bases and 2 bases respectively, with 19 bases between them. Germline lookup yields CDR1 LNHDA and CDR2 SQIVND (reference sequence). The CDR3 bases are TGTGCCAGCAGTTATATCCTTGGGGGGAACTATGGCTACACCTTC. Translation: CASSYILGGNYGYTF.

The chain joins TRBV7-3 to TRBJ1-6; D not certain. V was clipped by 4 bases and J by 9 bases, with 13 bases between them. CDR1 is SGHTA, CDR2 FQGTGA, per germline. This CDR3 region has 14 residues. The CDR3 spells CASSSDSESSPLHF. In DNA, the CDR3 is TGTGCCAGCAGCTCCGACTCGGAGAGTTCACCCCTCCACTTT.

V is TRBV10-3 and J is TRBJ1-4; 8 bases match TRBD1. J lost 8 bases, V lost 2 bases, and 19 bases had no gene match. Germline loops: CDR1 ENHRY, CDR2 SYGVKD. The CDR3 spans 19 residues. The CDR3 DNA sequence: TGTGCCATCAGTGAGAAAGTGGGGGGAGAAAAACAGGGGGAAGAAAAACTGTTTTTT. It yields the protein CAISEKVGGEKQGEEKLFF.

V is TRBV2 and J is TRBJ2-7; possible D gene TRBD1, 6 bases. The CDR3 loop spans 13 amino acids. Germline V gene data show CDR1 as SNHLY and CDR2 as FYNNEI. Trimming took off 5 bases at V and 3 bases at J, with 11 bases between the two ends. CDR3 bases: TGTGCCAGCAGTACGACAGGTATCTACGAGCAGTACTTC. Translated, it gives CASSTTGIYEQYF.

The gene calls are TRBV11-2 and TRBJ1-2, with D hard to call. The CDR3 extends over 13 amino acids. Germline V gene sequence: CDR1 SGHAT, CDR2 FQNNGV. V shed 5 bases and J shed 0 bases, with 7 bases lying between them. CDR3 sequence: CASSPTANYGYTF. The CDR3, as DNA: TGTGCCAGCAGCCCAACAGCTAACTATGGCTACACCTTC.

This chain links TRBV4-1 with TRBJ2-5; TRBD2 is a possible D gene (7 bases). The CDR3 is 17 amino acids. V was clipped by 1 base and J by 5 bases, with 20 bases between them. CDR1 is MGHRA and CDR2 is YSYEKL in the germline V gene. The CDR3 protein is CASSQVASRGGTETQYF. The CDR3 DNA reads as TGCGCCAGCAGCCAAGTAGCCTCTAGGGGGGGGACGGAGACCCAGTACTTC.

The chain couples TRBV7-9 to TRBJ1-2; no clear D. V lost 5 bases and J lost 3, with 7 bases in between. The CDR3 spans 12 residues. The germline V gene has CDR1 SEHNR and CDR2 FQNEAQ (reference sequence). CDR3 sequence: CASSIRDYGYTF. In nucleotides, the CDR3 is TGTGCCAGCAGCATCCGGGACTATGGCTACACCTTC. Supplemented by reference TRBV7-9 and TRBJ1-2, the full variable domain reads DTGVSQNPRHKITKRGQNVTFRCDPISEHNRLYWYRQTLGQGPEFLTYFQNEAQLEKSRLLSDRFSAERPKGSFSTLEIQRTEQGDSAMYLCASSIRDYGYTFGSGTRLTVV.

The chain employs TRBV5-1 and TRBJ1-1; no definite D call. From germline, CDR1 is SGHRS and CDR2 YFSETQ. The V end was cut by 0 bases, the J end by 1 base, with 7 bases between. CDR3 length: 14 amino acids. CDR3 bases: TGCGCCAGCAGCTTGGATACGGGGAACACTGAAGCTTTCTTT. Translated, it gives CASSLDTGNTEAFF.

V is TRBV19 and J is TRBJ1-3; 9 bases line up with TRBD1. Losses at the gene ends were 7 bases for V and 0 bases for J; bases not matched to a gene: 4. Looked up from germline, CDR1 is LNHDA and CDR2 is SQIVND (reference sequence). The CDR3 is made up of 15 amino acids. This CDR3 is CASNTGGASGNTIYF. The CDR3, as DNA: TGTGCCAGTAATACAGGGGGCGCCTCTGGAAACACCATATATTTT.

This chain connects TRBV25-1 to TRBJ1-6; D call uncertain. Per germline, CDR1 MGHDK and CDR2 SYGVNS. The CDR3 loop spans 14 amino acids. The V gene lost 6 bases and the J gene lost 0 bases, with 6 bases spanning the gap. CDR3 amino acids: CASRASSYNSPLHF. DNA for the CDR3: TGTGCCAGCAGGGCCAGCTCCTATAATTCACCCCTCCACTTT.

V usage is TRBV2 and J usage is TRBJ1-2; 11 positions match TRBD1. Germline V gene sequence: CDR1 SNHLY, CDR2 FYNNEI. CDR3 length: 13 amino acids. Trimming at V came to 8 bases and at J to 5 bases, leaving 4 bases not matched to a gene. Here the CDR3 DNA reads TGTGCCAGCTCGGACAGGGGGCTGTATGGCTACACCTTC. Protein product: CASSDRGLYGYTF.

The J gene is TRBJ1-2, the V gene TRBV7-2, with 7 bases fitting TRBD1. The CDR3 extends over 15 amino acids. Looked up from germline, CDR1 is SGHTA and CDR2 is FQGNSA. The ends lost 1 base at V and 3 bases at J; junction bases unmatched: 5. The CDR3 is CASSLVSRGDYGYTF. CDR3 nucleotide sequence: TGTGCCAGCAGCTTAGTTTCCAGGGGGGACTATGGCTACACCTTC.

The chain carries TRBV19 and TRBJ2-6; TRBD1 is a possible D gene (6 bases). Trimming stripped 5 bases from V and 1 base from J, with 15 bases between. Per germline, CDR1 LNHDA and CDR2 SQIVND (reference sequence). The CDR3 has 17 amino acids. The CDR3 loop is CASSVSSTGSGANVLTF. Here the CDR3 DNA reads TGTGCCAGTAGTGTATCTTCCACAGGGTCTGGGGCCAACGTCCTGACTTTC.

The chain employs TRBV19 and TRBJ1-2; the D gene is possibly TRBD1 (5 bases). CDR3 length: 14 residues. V was clipped by 5 bases and J by 5 bases, with 15 bases between them. CDR1 and CDR2 (germline): LNHDA, SQIVND (reference sequence). This CDR3 is CASSLRGKEYGYTF. CDR3 nucleotide sequence: TGTGCCAGTAGTCTCCGGGGGAAAGAGTATGGCTACACCTTC.

J is TRBJ2-1 and V is TRBV6-5, with D tentatively TRBD2 (5 bases). CDR1 MNHEY and CDR2 SVGAGI come from the germline V gene. The CDR3 has 14 residues. V was clipped by 3 bases and J by 7 bases, with 13 bases between them. In nucleotides, the CDR3 is TGTGCCAGCAGTTATGTCCGCCTAGCTAATGAGCAGTTCTTC. As protein: CASSYVRLANEQFF.

V and J are TRBV28 and TRBJ1-2, with D possibly being TRBD1 (5 bases). The CDR3 is 14 residues long. Per germline, CDR1 MDHEN and CDR2 SYDVKM. V was pared by 4 bases and J by 4 bases, with 13 bases between. As DNA, the CDR3 is TGTGCCAGCAGTTCAGCAGGGATCCTCTATGGCTACACCTTC. Encoded protein: CASSSAGILYGYTF.

The chain recombines TRBV5-4 with TRBJ1-2; tentatively, D is TRBD1 (6 bases). The V and J ends lost 2 bases and 4 bases respectively, with 15 bases between them. Germline V gene sequence: CDR1 SGHNT, CDR2 YYREEE (reference sequence). The CDR3 runs to 15 residues. This chain's CDR3 is CASSLDIGQSYGYTF. Written as DNA, the CDR3 is TGTGCCAGCAGCTTAGATATAGGACAGTCCTATGGCTACACCTTC.

This rearrangement joins TRBV5-1 to TRBJ2-3; 8 positions match TRBD1. CDR1 is SGHRS, CDR2 YFSETQ, per germline. V shed 4 bases, J shed 2 bases, and the junction held 3 bases outside the gene matches. This CDR3 is 14 amino acids long. CDR3 nucleotides: TGCGCCAGCAGCATCCAGGGGGCCACAGATACGCAGTATTTT. Translated: CASSIQGATDTQYF.

The V and J genes are TRBV6-6 and TRBJ2-7; tentatively, D is TRBD1 (6 bases). The V end was cut by 0 bases, the J end by 2 bases, with 8 bases between. The CDR3 extends over 14 amino acids. Germline V lookup: CDR1 MNHNY, CDR2 SVGAGI (reference sequence). As DNA, the CDR3 is TGTGCCAGCAGTTACTCGCAGGGGACCTACGAGCAGTACTTC. Translation gives CASSYSQGTYEQYF.

J is TRBJ2-3 and V is TRBV11-2, with D possibly matching TRBD1 (5 bases). The length of the CDR3 is 16 residues. The germline CDR1 and CDR2 sequences are SGHAT and FQNNGV. Trimming took 5 bases from V and 5 from J, leaving 20 bases between them. The CDR3 here is CASSPGQTFQGDTQYF. CDR3 in DNA: TGTGCCAGCAGCCCTGGGCAGACGTTTCAGGGAGATACGCAGTATTTT. Full variable domain (missing parts from reference TRBV11-2 and TRBJ2-3): EAGVAQSPRYKIIEKRQSVAFWCNPISGHATLYWYQQILGQGPKLLIQFQNNGVVDDSQLPKDRFSAERLKGVDSTLKIQPAKLEDSAVYLCASSPGQTFQGDTQYFGPGTRLTVL.

Regarding this clone: One end of the junction is discordant with germline, which a read error may explain. The gene calls are TRBV5-8 and TRBJ2-7; D not resolved. Per germline, CDR1 SGHTS and CDR2 YDEGEE. This CDR3 has 13 residues. In nucleotides, the CDR3 is TGTGCCAGCAGTTTGGACCGGGTCTACGAGCAGTACTTC. Amino acid sequence: CASSLDRVYEQYF.

J is TRBJ2-1 and V is TRBV5-1; D perhaps matches TRBD2 (5 bases). Germline CDR1 reads SGHRS; CDR2 reads YFSETQ. V was trimmed by 0 bases and J by 2 bases, leaving 9 bases between them. The CDR3 spans 15 residues. CDR3 sequence: CASSLADFTYNEQFF. DNA for the CDR3: TGCGCCAGCAGCTTGGCGGACTTCACCTACAATGAGCAGTTCTTC.

The rearrangement links TRBV18 to TRBJ1-4; 8 bases line up with TRBD1. Germline V gene sequence: CDR1 KGHSH, CDR2 LQKENI. The CDR3 covers 15 residues. The J segment lost 7 bases and the V segment lost 0 bases, leaving 4 bases of the junction unmatched. As DNA, the CDR3 is TGTGCCAGCTCACCACCTTCTACAGGGGGTGAAAAACTGTTTTTT. It specifies CASSPPSTGGEKLFF.

Only a few counts were recorded for this clone. The chain employs TRBV11-3 and TRBJ2-1, with D perhaps matching TRBD1 (5 bases). V was pared by 1 base and J by 3 bases, with 13 bases between. This CDR3 is 16 amino acids long. Germline V gene lookup returns CDR1 SGHNT and CDR2 YENEEA. In nucleotides, the CDR3 is TGTGCCAGCAGCTTAGGGCCCGGACAAGTCTACAATGAGCAGTTCTTC. Amino acids: CASSLGPGQVYNEQFF.

The sample holds one count of this clone. The chain has TRBV28 and TRBJ1-2, with D possibly TRBD1 on 5 matching bases. Germline V gene data show CDR1 as MDHEN and CDR2 as SYDVKM. The ends were cut back, 5 bases at V and 3 bases at J, with 19 bases in the middle. The CDR3 covers 16 residues. CDR3 sequence: CASSPNRGRNYYGYTF. The DNA for the CDR3 is TGTGCCAGCAGTCCGAATAGGGGCCGGAACTACTATGGCTACACCTTC.

The rearrangement uses TRBV5-1 and TRBJ1-5, with D possibly matching TRBD1 (6 bases). V lost 7 bases, J lost 7 bases, and 18 bases lay in between. The V gene's germline CDR1 is SGHRS and CDR2 YFSETQ. The CDR3 loop spans 14 amino acids. This CDR3 is CASSSDSPMQPQHF. CDR3 in DNA: TGCGCCAGCTCCTCGGACAGTCCGATGCAGCCCCAGCATTTT.

The sample holds one count of this clone. V is TRBV7-9 and J is TRBJ1-2; 8 bases are a match to TRBD1. V was clipped by 5 bases and J by 8 bases; unmatched bases: 7. The CDR3 is made up of 13 amino acids. CDR1 is SEHNR, CDR2 FQNEAQ, per germline (reference sequence). The CDR3 nucleotides are TGTGCCAGCAGCCCGCAGGGGGCTGGGGGCTACACCTTC. It specifies CASSPQGAGGYTF.

This clone occurred a few times. The V call is TRBV9, the J call TRBJ1-1; D is ambiguous. Germline V CDR1 and CDR2: SGDLS, YYNGEE. The CDR3 loop spans 14 amino acids. The V end was cut by 6 bases, the J end by 5 bases, with 17 bases between. For the CDR3, the DNA is TGTGCCAGCACCCGTATGGTGGCCGGGACTGAAGCTTTCTTT. Its protein is CASTRMVAGTEAFF.

The chain recombines TRBV7-5 with TRBJ2-1; TRBD1 reflects the table's D call only, with no check against the DNA. TRBV7-5 is classified as a pseudogene. The CDR3 consists of 13 residues. CDR3 in DNA: TGTGCCAGACTAAGACAGGCGTACAATGAGCAGTTCTTC. Translating gives CARLRQAYNEQFF.